The 8 T cell receptor beta chains reported below all come from one sample, sequenced in a study of cytomegalovirus exposure and HLA in healthy donors. The assay was immunoSEQ multiplex PCR, and TCRdb's table has in-frame clones only and misses some. The sample has tens of thousands of clones, more than 90% seen once. Sequencing used PBMCs. The receptors shown here come from a young man in good health and CMV-seronegative.

CDR3 sequence (DNA): TGTGCCAGCAGCTTCATCACCGGGGAGCTGTTTTTT. It specifies CASSFITGELFF. The gene calls are TRBV5-6 and TRBJ2-2; D is uncertain. CDR3 length equals 12 residues. Germline V gene data show CDR1 as SGHDT and CDR2 as YYEEEE. V was cut by 2 bases and J by 4 bases, with 3 bases left in between.

This clone was observed a handful of times. CDR3 sequence reads: CASSLGRPGRDTIYF. CDR3 nucleotides: TGTGCCAGCAGCTTAGGGCGTCCAGGGAGGGACACCATATATTTT. This chain links TRBV7-2 with TRBJ1-3; maybe TRBD1 (5 bases). The V and J ends lost 1 base and 8 bases respectively, with 15 bases between them. The V gene's germline CDR1 is SGHTA and CDR2 FQGNSA. The CDR3 is 15 residues long.

The V gene is TRBV5-6, the J gene TRBJ1-3; D is unresolved. Germline CDR1 and CDR2: SGHDT and YYEEEE. Trimming removed 2 bases from V and 0 bases from J, with 6 bases in between. This CDR3 comprises 14 residues. As DNA, the CDR3 is TGTGCCAGCAGCTTTCGGAGCTCTGGAAACACCATATATTTT. Encoded protein: CASSFRSSGNTIYF.

The chain couples TRBV5-1 to TRBJ1-1, with D possibly matching TRBD1 (5 bases). CDR1 and CDR2 (germline): SGHRS, YFSETQ. The CDR3 length is 13 residues. Deletions cut 4 bases from V and 0 bases from J, with 7 bases between. The CDR3 loop reads CASSTDMNTEAFF. For the CDR3, the DNA is TGCGCCAGCAGCACGGACATGAACACTGAAGCTTTCTTT.

CDR3 DNA sequence: TGTGCCAGTAGTCGGGGACTAGCTGACGAGCAGTACTTC. This sequence encodes CASSRGLADEQYF. The chain recombines TRBV19 with TRBJ2-7, with TRBD2 matching over 9 bases. The trim removed 5 bases at V and 5 bases at J, leaving 4 bases unmatched. The CDR3 is 13 residues long. Germline CDR1 is LNHDA and CDR2 is SQIVND (reference sequence).

The chain is built from TRBV13 and TRBJ1-1; the D gene is possibly TRBD1 (5 bases). Trimming stripped 4 bases from V and 8 bases from J, with 14 bases between. CDR1 PRHDT and CDR2 FYEKMQ come from the germline V gene (reference sequence). The CDR3 contains 13 residues. The DNA for the CDR3 is TGTGCCAGCAGCTCGCGGGAAGGGGTGGAAGCTTTCTTT. Amino acids: CASSSREGVEAFF.

This chain uses TRBV6-5 with TRBJ1-4, with D maybe TRBD1 (6 bases). The V gene lost 3 bases and the J gene lost 3 bases, with 11 bases spanning the gap. Per the germline V gene, CDR1 is MNHEY and CDR2 is SVGAGI. This CDR3 has 15 amino acids. The DNA of the CDR3 is TGTGCCAGCAGTTATATACGGACAGCTAATGAAAAACTGTTTTTT. This codes for CASSYIRTANEKLFF.

The V and J genes are TRBV28 and TRBJ2-5, with 11 nucleotides matching TRBD2. The V gene's germline CDR1 is MDHEN and CDR2 SYDVKM. After removal of 8 bases from V and 7 bases from J, the junction contained 9 bases not matched to a gene. CDR3 length: 14 amino acids. CDR3 in DNA: TGTGCCAGCGGGATAGCGGGAGGGTCCGGGACCCAGTACTTC. The encoded protein is CASGIAGGSGTQYF.